This section outlines one T cell receptor (beta chain) sequence together with its context. The target antigen is unknown. This sample is part of a study of CD8+ T cells in alopecia areata. Study summary: A regimen of oral tofacitinib, 5 to 10 mg twice daily, was given to treated patients. Dosing spanned 6 to 18 months on tofacitinib, then 6 months off drug.

The CDR3 runs 13 residues. The germline V and J ends were trimmed by 6 bases and 0 bases, with 6 bases remaining between them. Germline V lookup: CDR1 SNHLY, CDR2 FYNNEI. Treatment described: oral pan-JAK inhibitor, 5-10 mg twice daily. Reverse transcribed after extraction, RNA yielded cDNA as the sequencing template. TCRdb's table, derived via immunoSEQ multiplex PCR, lists solely in-frame clones and lacks some. The table lists 110,000 or so clones, 50% to 65% of them singletons. Whole-study findings and limits: Researchers reported that TCR sharing among patients proved less clear than in mice, possibly HLA-linked. In blood and scalp, many expanded lesional clones persisted during tofacitinib.

The chain is built from TRBV2 and TRBJ2-4; no firm D call. Material: CD4+ T cells sorted from blood, obtained at week 24, from a patient treated with tofacitinib. The TCR was taken from a human donor with alopecia areata. Here the CDR3 DNA reads TGTGCCAGCAGCGTACTAGCCAAAAACATTCAGTACTTC. It is translated as CASSVLAKNIQYF.